This T cell receptor (beta chain) was captured by sequencing in a study of cytotoxic CD8 clonotypes in ibrutinib-treated CLL. Study in general: Results showed about 25 partial and 2 complete responses; following median approximately 73 months, around 15 remained remitted, approximately 12 advanced. Treatment had run for a median about 12 months, range 6 to 36, when response samples were taken.

Clones were read by immunoSEQ multiplex PCR, and TCRdb kept only the in-frame ones, dropping some. The profile shows roughly 110,000 clones, 58% of them singletons. The CDR3 spans 13 residues. Germline CDR1 reads SGHTA; CDR2 reads FQGTGA. The junction had 1 base not matched to a gene; V was cut back by 3 bases and J by 5 bases. The sample holds a few counts of this clone. What it recognizes is unknown. Whole-study results and caveats: Measured clonality at baseline was greater than in age-matched healthy donors and tracked with circulating CD8+ T-cell counts. At ibrutinib response, clonality increased, and at progression it declined back toward baseline.

The material sequenced was PBMCs, taken after 24 months of ibrutinib treatment. The clonotype was recovered from a human donor with chronic lymphocytic leukemia. This rearrangement joins TRBV7-3 to TRBJ2-5, with 9 bases fitting TRBD2. The CDR3 nucleotides read TGTGCCAGCAGCTTGGGACTAGCCGAGACCCAGTACTTC. Its protein product is CASSLGLAETQYF.